This T cell receptor (beta chain) was obtained from a study of T cells in Graves' hyperthyroidism and ophthalmopathy. Study at large: Specimen type is peripheral blood, collected at initial diagnosis prior to any treatment. Whole-study findings and limits: Before onset, ophthalmopathy was predicted by the model a median around 6.2 months earlier. A 13 V-J signature model discriminated ophthalmopathy versus stable hyperthyroidism.

The CDR3 contains 14 residues. Germline V lookup: CDR1 MNHEY, CDR2 SVGAGI. V shed 4 bases and J shed 1 base, with 8 bases lying between them. Fresh 10 ml peripheral blood yielded PBMCs. Template material for amplifying TCR beta CDR3 regions consisted of RNA transcripts. HTBI primers were employed in a first-round RT-PCR of the TCR CDR3. TCRdb reprocessed the multiplex PCR reads with MiXCR, giving one entry per CDR3 protein. The table lists 450,000 to 650,000 distinct CDR3 sequences, around 20% of them singletons. The sample holds many counts of this clonotype. Its antigen is not identified. This clonotype originated in a man aged 18 to 29 with Graves' hyperthyroidism. What was sequenced was blood. The rearrangement joins TRBV6-5 to TRBJ1-5; a possible D gene is TRBD1 (5 bases). CDR3 in DNA: TGTGCCAGCAGTTCAGGACAAAGCAATCAGCCCCAGCATTTT. The encoded protein is CASSSGQSNQPQHF.